This T cell receptor beta chain stems from a study of blood T cell repertoires in COVID-19. In the original analysis: Estimation of nucleated cell counts was performed using reference gene primer amplification. Clones were sequenced by immunoSEQ multiplex PCR, and TCRdb holds only the in-frame ones, with some missing. The V and J calls and clone size come from that table; D and trimming were worked out from the DNA. The data contain 120,000 to 150,000 clones, around 87% of them singletons. This receptor was obtained from a human donor in a cohort sampled during active COVID-19. Source material: peripheral blood.

CDR3: CASNSGGSSTDTQYF. The CDR3 DNA is TGTGCCAGCAACTCAGGGGGATCTAGCACAGATACGCAGTATTTT. The rearrangement joins TRBV28 to TRBJ2-3; 7 bases line up with TRBD1. In germline, CDR1 is MDHEN, CDR2 SYDVKM. The CDR3 covers 15 residues. Trimming at V came to 7 bases and at J to 0 bases, leaving 7 bases not matched to a gene.